These T cell receptor beta chains were read from a single sample in a study of T-cell memory formation after mild COVID-19. TCRdb re-called the 5' RACE reads with MiXCR, one entry per CDR3 protein. The sample records about 560,000 distinct CDR3 sequences, roughly 17% being singletons. The sequenced material came from PBMCs or a T cell subset sorted from them (not recorded which). Source of these receptors: an adult woman who had mild COVID-19 (a few samples of this study predate the infection). Cell type and time point are not known. Each CDR3 is given with its conserved first and last residue. D genes are given only for firm matches. Rows give clone size only sometimes, using once, few, many, or a class for an expanded clone.

d_call	v_call	clone_size	j_call	cdr3_aa	cdr3_nt
TRBD1	TRBV7-9	-	TRBJ2-3	CASSYDRGGTDTQYF	TGTGCCAGCAGCTACGACAGGGGGGGTACAGATACGCAGTATTTT
-	TRBV3-1	few	TRBJ2-7	CASSQDRQGGTSFCEQYF	TGTGCCAGCAGCCAAGATAGGCAGGGCGGAACCTCCTTTTGCGAGCAGTACTTC
TRBD1	TRBV7-9	-	TRBJ2-1	CASSPSQDRYNEQFF	TGTGCCAGCAGCCCCTCCCAGGACAGGTACAATGAGCAGTTCTTC
TRBD2	TRBV5-1	few	TRBJ2-1	CASSSISGGYNEQFF	TGCGCCAGCAGCTCCATTAGCGGGGGATACAATGAGCAGTTCTTC
TRBD1	TRBV27	-	TRBJ1-1	CASSLVPGAGGTEAFF	TGTGCCAGCAGTTTGGTTCCGGGGGCAGGGGGAACTGAAGCTTTCTTT
-	TRBV11-2	-	TRBJ2-3	CASSSLRSDTQYF	TGTGCCAGCAGCTCCCTCCGGTCAGATACGCAGTATTTT
-	TRBV7-8	few	TRBJ2-1	CASSTLNEQFF	TGTGCCAGCAGCACACTCAATGAGCAGTTCTTC
-	TRBV25-1	few	TRBJ1-6	CASSESWDSPLHF	TGTGCCAGCAGTGAATCTTGGGATTCACCCCTCCACTTT
-	TRBV3-1	few	TRBJ2-3	CASSPRSGSTDTQYF	TGTGCCAGCAGTCCCCGCAGCGGGAGCACAGATACGCAGTATTTT
TRBD2	TRBV7-6	few	TRBJ2-1	CASSSSGGPGEQFF	TGTGCCAGCAGCTCATCGGGGGGGCCGGGGGAGCAGTTCTTC
TRBD2	TRBV10-3	-	TRBJ2-1	CAISGAAGLAGNEQFF	TGTGCCATCAGTGGGGCAGCGGGACTAGCGGGAAATGAGCAGTTCTTC
-	TRBV20-1	few	TRBJ2-6	CSARKSGANVLTF	TGCAGTGCTAGAAAGTCTGGGGCCAACGTCCTGACTTTC
TRBD1	TRBV6-5	few	TRBJ1-2	CASSGTGSGYGYTF	TGTGCCAGCAGCGGGACAGGGAGCGGTTATGGCTACACCTTC
TRBD1	TRBV3-1	-	TRBJ1-1	CASSQADRGRTEAFF	TGTGCCAGCAGCCAAGCGGACAGGGGTAGAACTGAAGCTTTCTTT
-	TRBV7-6	-	TRBJ2-1	CASSLVGGLNSYNEQFF	TGTGCCAGCAGCTTAGTAGGGGGACTCAACTCCTACAATGAGCAGTTCTTC
-	TRBV7-9	few	TRBJ2-7	CASSAGRNYEQYF	TGTGCCAGCAGCGCGGGACGGAACTACGAGCAGTACTTC
TRBD2	TRBV6-1	few	TRBJ2-5	CASSPLIAGEQETQYF	TGTGCCAGCAGTCCTCTGATAGCGGGGGAGCAAGAGACCCAGTACTTC
TRBD1	TRBV6-5	-	TRBJ1-1	CASSGGYGTGGTEAFF	TGTGCCAGCAGTGGTGGGTATGGTACAGGGGGCACTGAAGCTTTCTTT